This TCR beta chain was retrieved from a study of blood T cell repertoires in COVID-19 (TCRdb year 2020). Study-wide context: Samples covering the acute and convalescent phases of COVID-19 were provided by collaborators in the United States, Italy and Spain. The prospective study material was composed of cDNA or gDNA derived from T cells, B-cell-depleted T cells, or PBMCs. Subjects who had been exposed to COVID-19, were actively infected with it, or had recovered from it provided the deeply sampled blood TCRbeta repertoires that made up the dataset. The repertoires were made available in a free public database intended to serve as a resource for research on the immune response to SARS-CoV-2. Samples were obtained from the ongoing ImmuneRACE study (first 160 participants) and from 1,254 subjects provided by 6 global collaborators. Sample metadata almost always included a de-identified subject ID, COVID-19 status, age in years and sex. Where HLA class I and class II types were available, the types were taken from metadata supplied by the sample provider, not from assay-based typing.

On the study overall, not on this receptor specifically: The quantity of clinical and demographic metadata differed by source and by participant and was supplied without curation.

Whole blood was collected in K2EDTA tubes by collaborating institutions according to the institutions' own protocols. For TCRbeta analysis, collaborators shipped samples in one of three forms: frozen whole blood, isolated PBMCs, or DNA extracted from either of those sample types. This clone appeared once. It has no known antigen specificity. Within one base of it there is no much larger clone, and no base qualities were kept. For this chain, trimming is 7 bases at the V end and 3 bases at the J end, and the number of junction bases without a gene match is 8. From a lookup of the germline V gene (reference sequence), CDR1 and CDR2 are SEHNR and FQNEAQ. The CDR3 spans 15 residues, from the cysteine through the phenylalanine. Just CDR3 DNA is preserved here, 45 bases in frame from base 1. TCRbeta CDR3 regions were amplified from genomic DNA by means of the immunoSEQ Assay, a bias-controlled multiplex PCR. On the authors' methods: The number of nucleated cells in each sample was estimated from the amplification of reference gene primers within the assay. To quantify the absolute abundance of each unique TCRbeta CDR3 rearrangement, sequence reads were collapsed and filtered. For each sample, productive Simpson clonality was calculated as the square root of Simpson's diversity index across productive rearrangements. Imported from immuneACCESS, the table was reduced by TCRdb to in-frame sequences with V and J called. These copies leave out some clones; in studies compared against another copy, an unresolved V gene accounts for under half, and the cause of the remainder is not known. V and J calls plus clone size are reproduced from that table; the DNA served to infer D and trimming. This sample comprises about 100,000 clones, around 75% of them detected only once. The ten top clones hold roughly 22% of the sample.

The rearranged segments are TRBV7-9 and TRBJ2-1; 8 bases in the junction line up with TRBD2. The sample was peripheral blood. The source is a human donor in a cohort sampled during active COVID-19. The nucleotides read TGTGCCAGCACCCTAGGAGCGGGAGTCTACAATGAGCAGTTCTTC. Its translation reads: CASTLGAGVYNEQFF.